This entry lists 18 T cell receptor beta chains sequenced from one sample in a study of T cells expressing NK-cell markers. TCRdb re-called the 5' RACE reads and gives one entry per CDR3 protein, without DNA. The specimen's table records about 410,000 distinct CDR3 sequences. Sequences were obtained from blood T cells: a sorted CD56 or NKG2C T cell subset, CD4+ or CD8+ T cells, or bulk PBMC T cells (not recorded which). The receptors were sampled from a woman in her forties or fifties in good health.

V gene TRBV21-1 combines with J gene TRBJ2-1; as DNA is missing, the TRBD1 call by TCRdb cannot be tested. TRBV21-1 has pseudogene status. This CDR3 is built from 18 residues. This CDR3 reads CASSNRTGEESSYNEQFF.

This chain connects TRBV6-5 to TRBJ2-2. There are 15 residues in the CDR3. Germline lookup yields CDR1 MNHEY and CDR2 SVGAGI. The CDR3 region is CASSYRGSSTGELFF.

The rearrangement uses TRBV24-1 and TRBJ2-5; TCRdb outputs TRBD2, but without DNA this stays unchecked. The CDR3 contains 17 residues. The V gene's germline CDR1 is KGHDR and CDR2 SFDVKD. The CDR3 sequence is CATSDTRGTSGIETQYF.

The chain carries TRBV5-5 and TRBJ2-5. The CDR3 is made up of 14 amino acids. CDR1 and CDR2 (germline): SGHKS, YYEKEE (reference sequence). CDR3 in amino acids: CASSLEVSGETQYF.

V gene TRBV7-7 combines with J gene TRBJ2-1; checking the TCRdb D call of TRBD2 is not possible without DNA. The germline V gene has CDR1 SSHAT and CDR2 FNYEAQ (reference sequence). The CDR3 extends over 13 amino acids. The CDR3 sequence: CASSLAGSEVQFF.

This chain connects TRBV9 to TRBJ1-3. This CDR3 has 16 residues. Per germline, CDR1 SGDLS and CDR2 YYNGEE. CDR3: CASSAAVGYSGNTIYF.

The chain links TRBV5-1 to TRBJ2-1. This CDR3 is 15 amino acids long. The germline gives CDR1 SGHRS, CDR2 YFSETQ. The CDR3 loop is CASSFAGIGDNEQFF.

The chain combines TRBV4-1 with TRBJ2-5; TCRdb's D gene call, TRBD2, goes unchecked for lack of DNA. In germline, CDR1 is MGHRA, CDR2 YSYEKL. This CDR3 spans 16 amino acids. CDR3: CASSQDPGVGGATQYF.

This chain links TRBV12-3 or TRBV12-4 with TRBJ2-3; TCRdb names TRBD2, which stays unverified in the absence of DNA. The CDR3 consists of 12 residues. This CDR3 reads CARWGTSEAQYF.

V gene TRBV12-3 or TRBV12-4 combines with J gene TRBJ2-6. This CDR3 is 15 amino acids long. The CDR3 region is CASRPQGYGANVLTF.

The chain is built from TRBV5-1 and TRBJ2-1. The CDR3 contains 12 residues. Per germline, CDR1 SGHRS and CDR2 YFSETQ. CDR3 residues: CASSVATMEQFF.

The chain carries TRBV12-3 or TRBV12-4 and TRBJ2-3; there is no DNA to check the TCRdb D call of TRBD1. The CDR3 has 15 amino acids. CDR3 amino acids: CASSSGSSSTDTQYF.

CDR3 amino acids: CASSLERGAGNTIYF. V and J are TRBV5-1 and TRBJ1-3; the D call from TCRdb, TRBD1, cannot be confirmed without DNA. CDR3 size: 15 residues. Germline-derived CDR1 and CDR2 are SGHRS and YFSETQ.

The chain links TRBV20-1 to TRBJ2-7; TCRdb proposes TRBD1, but this gene call is untestable without DNA. The CDR3 runs to 12 residues. Germline V gene data show CDR1 as DFQATT and CDR2 as SNEGSKA (reference sequence). The CDR3 region is CSAKQGGGEQYF.

The chain has TRBV20-1 and TRBJ2-7; absent DNA, TCRdb's TRBD1 call cannot be checked. CDR3 size: 13 residues. The germline V gene encodes CDR1 DFQATT and CDR2 SNEGSKA (reference sequence). CDR3 protein: CSASARGGYEQYF.

The chain couples TRBV15 to TRBJ2-5; TCRdb's D call of TRBD2 is untestable without DNA. The CDR3 has 16 residues. Per the germline V gene, CDR1 is LNHNV and CDR2 is YYDKDF (reference sequence). CDR3 amino acids: CATSRVQGLAGAGQYF.

CDR3 residues: CASSSQINEQFF. The chain has TRBV6-5 and TRBJ2-1. Germline CDR1 reads MNHEY; CDR2 reads SVGAGI. This CDR3 has 12 amino acids.

The V and J genes are TRBV19 and TRBJ2-1; TCRdb gives TRBD2 as the D gene, but with no DNA this cannot be confirmed. Germline lookup yields CDR1 LNHDA and CDR2 SQIVND (reference sequence). The CDR3 spans 19 residues. This chain's CDR3 is CASSIEFALAGGGYNEQFF.